This T cell receptor (beta chain) was recovered during a study of blood T cell repertoires in COVID-19. Produced via immunoSEQ multiplex PCR; TCRdb's table is partial and in-frame only. The sample carries 70,000 to 90,000 clones, 70% to 90% recorded once. V was pared by 1 base and J by 7 bases, with 7 bases between. Germline V gene lookup returns CDR1 MDHEN and CDR2 SYDVKM. The CDR3 covers 12 residues. J is TRBJ1-2 and V is TRBV28; D is uncertain. Input material: peripheral blood. The TCR originated in a man older than 75 with active or convalescent COVID-19. The CDR3 coding sequence is TGTGCCAGCAGTTTATATGAGGGTGGCTACACCTTC. Its protein product is CASSLYEGGYTF.